This TCR beta chain was retrieved from a study of blood T cell repertoires in COVID-19. About the research overall: In each case, the material was cDNA or gDNA derived from T cells, B-cell-depleted T cells, or PBMCs.

The CDR3 is 12 residues long. The trim removed 5 bases at V and 4 bases at J, leaving 3 bases unmatched. CDR1 and CDR2 from the germline V gene are SQVTM and ANQGSEA. Method: immunoSEQ multiplex PCR; TCRdb's copy keeps in-frame clones and lacks some. The sample has approximately 400,000 clones, 85% to 90% seen once. In assigning cohorts, the study relied on participant-reported clinical history. The origin of this receptor is a young woman who had recovered from COVID-19. Sequenced: PBMCs or T cells enriched from blood (not recorded which). The chain combines TRBV29-1 with TRBJ1-2; 8 bases agree with TRBD1. The CDR3 sequence: CSVPTGGYGYTF. The CDR3 coding sequence is TGCAGCGTTCCTACAGGGGGCTATGGCTACACCTTC.